The T cell receptor (beta chain) under discussion was sequenced for a study of prognosis after radiotherapy for stage I lung cancer. As for the study in general: Enrolled patients comprised approximately 14 with newly diagnosed primary stage I lung tumors and roughly 5 with oligometastatic NSCLC after surgical resection of the primary tumor. Patients numbered some 13 men and over 5 women, aged about 50 to 95 with a median of approximately 68 years.

Amplification of TCR beta CDR3 from genomic DNA used two-round multiplex PCR. The first PCR round targeted every TRBV and TRBJ gene with specific primers. TCRdb redid the calling of the multiplex PCR reads with MiXCR, one entry per CDR3 protein. Of about 16,000 distinct CDR3 sequences listed, less than 55% were seen once; the top ten hold approximately 44%. V lost 5 bases and J lost 7; bases outside the gene matches: 11. Germline-derived CDR1 and CDR2 are SGHTA and FQGTGA. The CDR3 has 17 amino acids. This clonotype has a count of ten or more. This sequence was found in a donor of 50 years or more with non-small cell lung cancer. The source was PBMCs, collected before or after stereotactic body radiation therapy (not recorded which). The chain employs TRBV7-3 and TRBJ2-2; 12 bases are a match to TRBD2. This CDR3 is CASSPIGGLAGLGELFF. CDR3 DNA: TGTGCCAGCAGCCCCATCGGAGGACTAGCGGGGCTCGGGGAGCTGTTTTTT.